This T cell receptor (beta chain) was obtained from a study of blood T cell repertoires in COVID-19. The CDR3 runs to 14 residues. Looked up from germline, CDR1 is GTSNPN and CDR2 is SVGIG (reference sequence). J gave up 6 bases and V 0 bases, and 4 bases lay outside the gene matches. Profiled with immunoSEQ multiplex PCR; TCRdb holds only in-frame clones, not every one. The sample contains about 270,000 clones, 75% to 90% of which appear only once. The sample taken for sequencing was peripheral blood. The receptor was isolated from a woman in her seventies with COVID-19, enrolled during active disease. The genes are TRBV30 and TRBJ2-3, with 9 bases lining up with TRBD2. The CDR3 DNA is TGTGCCTGGAGTGTTGGACTAGCGATCGATACGCAGTATTTT. It encodes CAWSVGLAIDTQYF.